This T cell receptor (beta chain) is drawn from a study of T cells after yellow fever vaccination. This clonotype was recorded at least ten times. TCRdb used MiXCR to reprocess the 5' RACE reads, holding one entry per CDR3 protein. The sample includes approximately 140,000 distinct CDR3 sequences, 7.7% seen only once; the top ten take roughly 0.77%. Trimming at V came to 5 bases and at J to 3 bases, leaving 6 bases not matched to a gene. The CDR3 extends over 16 amino acids. The clonotype comes from a man aged 25 to 40 who received the YFV17D yellow fever vaccine. The chain uses TRBV12-3 or TRBV12-4 and TRBJ1-5, with 11 bases matching TRBD1. Sequenced material: CD4+ T cells sorted from PBMCs, taken 5 days after the yellow fever booster vaccination. CDR3 DNA: TGTGCCAGCAGTAGCCCGGACAGGGGGCCCAATCAGCCCCAGCATTTT. This sequence encodes CASSSPDRGPNQPQHF.